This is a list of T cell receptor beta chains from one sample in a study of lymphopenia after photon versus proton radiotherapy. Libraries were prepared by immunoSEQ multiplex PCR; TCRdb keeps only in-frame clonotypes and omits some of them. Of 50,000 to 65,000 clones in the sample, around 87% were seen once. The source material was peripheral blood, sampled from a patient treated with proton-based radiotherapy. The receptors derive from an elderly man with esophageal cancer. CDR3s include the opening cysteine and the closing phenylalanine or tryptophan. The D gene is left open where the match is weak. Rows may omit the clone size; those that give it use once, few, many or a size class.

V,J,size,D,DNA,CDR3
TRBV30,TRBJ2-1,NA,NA,TGTGCCTGGAGAAAGTCGGGAGCCTACAATGAGCAGTTCTTC,CAWRKSGAYNEQFF
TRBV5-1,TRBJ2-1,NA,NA,TGCGCCAGCAGCCTGCTAGGCTCCGGGCCCTACAATGAGCAGTTCTTC,CASSLLGSGPYNEQFF
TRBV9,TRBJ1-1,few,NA,TGTGCCAGCAGCGTTGACAGTTGGAACACTGAAGCTTTCTTT,CASSVDSWNTEAFF
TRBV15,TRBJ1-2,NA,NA,TGTGCCACCAGCAGAGATCGGGCTCACTATGGCTACACCTTC,CATSRDRAHYGYTF
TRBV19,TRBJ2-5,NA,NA,TGTGCCAGTAGTAAATCCCAAGAGACCCAGTACTTC,CASSKSQETQYF
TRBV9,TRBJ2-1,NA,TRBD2,TGTGCCAGCAGTGCCCGAACTAGCGGGGGGACCTACAATGAGCAGTTCTTC,CASSARTSGGTYNEQFF
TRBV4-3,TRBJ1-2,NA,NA,TGCGCCAGCAGCCAAGTCTGGACAGAGAGCTATGGCTACACCTTC,CASSQVWTESYGYTF
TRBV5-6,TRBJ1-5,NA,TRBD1,TGTGCCAGCAGCCTCGGGACAGCTTATCAGCCCCAGCATTTT,CASSLGTAYQPQHF
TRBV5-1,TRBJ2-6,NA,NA,TGCGCCAGCAGTCTCCAGGGATTCTCTGGGGCCAACGTCCTGACTTTC,CASSLQGFSGANVLTF
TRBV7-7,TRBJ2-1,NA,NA,TGTGCCAGCAGCTTAGGACAGTTCAGTGAGCAGTTCTTC,CASSLGQFSEQFF
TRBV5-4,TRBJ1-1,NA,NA,TGTGCCAGCAGCCCGGAACAGGACAGGAACACTGAAGCTTTCTTT,CASSPEQDRNTEAFF
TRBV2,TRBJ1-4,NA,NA,TGTGCCAGCAGGGACCTTTTCGCCGACAGGCTTTCGTTTTTT,CASRDLFADRLSFF
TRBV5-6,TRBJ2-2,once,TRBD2,TGTGCCAGCAGCTTGCCTAGCGGGAGGAACACCGGGGAGCTGTTTTTT,CASSLPSGRNTGELFF
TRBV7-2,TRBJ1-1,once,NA,TGTGCCAGCAGCCCGGGGGGCGGAACTGCTTTCTTT,CASSPGGGTAFF
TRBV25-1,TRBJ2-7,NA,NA,TGTGCCAGCAGTGGCGACGGGGCTCCGGACGAGCAGTACTTC,CASSGDGAPDEQYF
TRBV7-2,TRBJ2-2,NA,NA,TGTGCCAGCAGCCAACGGTCCGGGGAGCTGTTTTTT,CASSQRSGELFF
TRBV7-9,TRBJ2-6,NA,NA,TGTGCCAGCAGCCCTCAGGGGCGTGGTGGGGCCAACGTCCTGACTTTC,CASSPQGRGGANVLTF
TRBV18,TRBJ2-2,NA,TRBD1,TGTGCCAGCTCACCTTCGGACAGGGAGACCGGGGAGCTGTTTTTT,CASSPSDRETGELFF